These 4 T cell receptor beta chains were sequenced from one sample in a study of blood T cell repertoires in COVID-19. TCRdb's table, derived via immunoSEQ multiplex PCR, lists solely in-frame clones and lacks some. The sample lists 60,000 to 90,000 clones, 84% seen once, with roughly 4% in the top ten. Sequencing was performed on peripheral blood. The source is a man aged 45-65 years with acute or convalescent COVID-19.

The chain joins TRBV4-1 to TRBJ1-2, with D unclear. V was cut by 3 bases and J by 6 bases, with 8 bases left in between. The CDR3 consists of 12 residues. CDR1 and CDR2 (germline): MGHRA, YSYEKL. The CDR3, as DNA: TGCGCCAGCAGCCACCGCAGTGATGGCTACACCTTC. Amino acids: CASSHRSDGYTF.

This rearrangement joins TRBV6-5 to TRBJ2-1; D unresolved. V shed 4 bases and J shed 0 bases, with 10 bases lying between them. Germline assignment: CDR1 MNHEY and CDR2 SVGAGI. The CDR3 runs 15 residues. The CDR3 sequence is CASSSVRSSYNEQFF. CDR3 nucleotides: TGTGCCAGCAGTTCAGTAAGGAGCTCCTACAATGAGCAGTTCTTC.

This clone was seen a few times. The CDR3 loop reads CASTLGERTEAFF. For the CDR3, the DNA is TGCGCCAGCACCCTAGGCGAGAGGACTGAAGCTTTCTTT. The chain carries TRBV5-1 and TRBJ1-1; no clear D. Germline values: CDR1 SGHRS, CDR2 YFSETQ. The CDR3 is made up of 13 amino acids. Trimming removed 6 bases at V and 5 bases at J, with 14 bases between.

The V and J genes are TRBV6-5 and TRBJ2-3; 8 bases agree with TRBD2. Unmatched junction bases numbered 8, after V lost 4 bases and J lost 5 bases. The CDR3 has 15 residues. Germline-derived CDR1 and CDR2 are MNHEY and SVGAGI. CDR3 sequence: CASSLDGRGGDTQYF. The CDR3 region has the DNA TGTGCCAGCAGTTTGGACGGGAGGGGTGGAGATACGCAGTATTTT.